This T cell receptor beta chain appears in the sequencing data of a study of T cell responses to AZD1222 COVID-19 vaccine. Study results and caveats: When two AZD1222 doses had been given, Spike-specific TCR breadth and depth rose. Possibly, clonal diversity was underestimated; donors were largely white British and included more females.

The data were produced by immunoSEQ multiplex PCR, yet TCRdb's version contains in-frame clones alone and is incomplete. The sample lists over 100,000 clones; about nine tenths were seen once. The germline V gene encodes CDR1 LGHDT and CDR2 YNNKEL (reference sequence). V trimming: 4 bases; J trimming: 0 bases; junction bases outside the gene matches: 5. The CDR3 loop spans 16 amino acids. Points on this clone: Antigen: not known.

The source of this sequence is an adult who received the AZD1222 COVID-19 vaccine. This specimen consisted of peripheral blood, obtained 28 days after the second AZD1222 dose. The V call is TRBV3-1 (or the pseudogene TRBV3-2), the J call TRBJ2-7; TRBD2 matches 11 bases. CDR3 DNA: TGTGCCAGCAGCCCTTCGGGACTAGCGGTCTCCTACGAGCAGTACTTC. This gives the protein CASSPSGLAVSYEQYF.